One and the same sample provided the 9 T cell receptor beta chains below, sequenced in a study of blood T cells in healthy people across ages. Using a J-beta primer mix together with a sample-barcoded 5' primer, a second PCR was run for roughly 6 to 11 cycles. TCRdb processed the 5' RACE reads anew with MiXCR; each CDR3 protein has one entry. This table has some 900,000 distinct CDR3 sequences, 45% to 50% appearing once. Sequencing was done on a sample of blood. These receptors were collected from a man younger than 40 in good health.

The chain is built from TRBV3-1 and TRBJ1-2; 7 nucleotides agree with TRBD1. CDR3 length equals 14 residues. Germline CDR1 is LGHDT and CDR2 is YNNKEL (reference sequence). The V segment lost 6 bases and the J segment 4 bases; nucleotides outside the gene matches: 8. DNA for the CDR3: TGTGCCAGCAGGAGGAGGACAGGATTCTATGGCTACACCTTC. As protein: CASRRRTGFYGYTF.

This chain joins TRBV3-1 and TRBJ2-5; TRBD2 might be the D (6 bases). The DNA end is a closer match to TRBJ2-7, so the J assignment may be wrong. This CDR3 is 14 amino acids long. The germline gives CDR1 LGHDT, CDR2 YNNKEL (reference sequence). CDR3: CASSYRDSRSEQYF. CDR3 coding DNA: TGTGCCAGCAGCTACCGGGACTCCAGGTCCGAGCAGTACTTC.

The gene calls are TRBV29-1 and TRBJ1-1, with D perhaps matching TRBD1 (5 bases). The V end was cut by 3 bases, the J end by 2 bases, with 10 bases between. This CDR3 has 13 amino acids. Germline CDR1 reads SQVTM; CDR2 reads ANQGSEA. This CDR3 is CSVDQGFNTEAFF. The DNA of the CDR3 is TGCAGCGTTGACCAGGGTTTCAACACTGAAGCTTTCTTT.

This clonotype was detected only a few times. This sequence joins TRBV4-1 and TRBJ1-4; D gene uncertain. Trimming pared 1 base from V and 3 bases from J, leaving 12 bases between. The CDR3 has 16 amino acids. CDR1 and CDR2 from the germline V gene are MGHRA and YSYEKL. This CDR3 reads CASSQAGGSSNEKLFF. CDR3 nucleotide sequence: TGCGCCAGCAGCCAAGCGGGAGGATCATCTAATGAAAAACTGTTTTTT.

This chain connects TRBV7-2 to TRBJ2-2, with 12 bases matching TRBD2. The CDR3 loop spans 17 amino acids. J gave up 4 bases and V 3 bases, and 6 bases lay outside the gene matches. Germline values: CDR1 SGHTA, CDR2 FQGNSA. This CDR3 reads CASSFSPLAGGTGELFF. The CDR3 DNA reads TGTGCCAGCAGCTTTAGCCCACTAGCGGGGGGCACCGGGGAGCTGTTTTTT.

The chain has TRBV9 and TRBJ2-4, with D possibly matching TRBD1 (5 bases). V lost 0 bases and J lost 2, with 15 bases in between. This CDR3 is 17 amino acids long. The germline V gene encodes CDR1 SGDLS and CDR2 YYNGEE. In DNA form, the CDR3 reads TGTGCCAGCAGCGTAGGGGGCGAGAGGTTGACCAAAAACATTCAGTACTTC. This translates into CASSVGGERLTKNIQYF.

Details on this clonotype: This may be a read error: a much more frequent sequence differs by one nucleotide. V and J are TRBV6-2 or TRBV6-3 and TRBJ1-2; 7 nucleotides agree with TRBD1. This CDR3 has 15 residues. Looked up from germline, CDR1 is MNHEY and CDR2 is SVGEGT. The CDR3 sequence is CASSLQGLRGYGCTF. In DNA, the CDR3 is TGTGCCAGCAGTCTACAGGGGCTCCGGGGCTATGGCTGCACCTTC.

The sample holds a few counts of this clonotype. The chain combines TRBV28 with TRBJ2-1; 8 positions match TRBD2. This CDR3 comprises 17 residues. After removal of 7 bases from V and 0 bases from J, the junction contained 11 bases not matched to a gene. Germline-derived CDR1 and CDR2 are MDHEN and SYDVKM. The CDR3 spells CASTSAGEPSSYNEQFF. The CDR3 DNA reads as TGTGCCAGCACCTCAGCGGGAGAGCCAAGCTCCTACAATGAGCAGTTCTTC.

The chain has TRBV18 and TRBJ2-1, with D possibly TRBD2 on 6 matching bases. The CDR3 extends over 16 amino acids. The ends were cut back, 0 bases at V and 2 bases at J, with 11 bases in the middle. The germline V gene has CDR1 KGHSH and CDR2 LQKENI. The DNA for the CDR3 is TGTGCCAGCTCACCACCGTCCGGGGAGGCCTACAATGAGCAGTTCTTC. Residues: CASSPPSGEAYNEQFF.